The clone carrying this T cell receptor (beta chain) was seen a single time. Its matching antigen is unknown. The sample is drawn from a study of OX40 agonist ivuxolimab in advanced cancers. As for the study in general: Patients received intravenous ivuxolimab every 2 weeks at 0.01 to 10 mg/kg. General observations from the study: The average count of expanded clones was higher among CD8+ T cells than among CD4+.

V lost 0 bases and J 0 bases, leaving 17 bases between the germline ends. CDR1 MGHRA and CDR2 YSYEKL come from the germline V gene. CDR3 length: 19 amino acids. Data came from immunoSEQ multiplex PCR; TCRdb stores just in-frame clones and leaves some out. The repertoire consists of about 59,000 clones, with more than 75% occurring once and the leading ten covering roughly 0.34%. This TCR was recovered from an adult with an advanced solid tumor such as melanoma, head and neck, liver or kidney cancer. Source: CD4+ or CD8+ T cells sorted from blood, taken in a trial of the OX40 agonist ivuxolimab. The chain is built from TRBV4-1 and TRBJ2-2, with a tentative D call TRBD1 (5 bases). The CDR3 spells CASSQDTNLQVPNTGELFF. The CDR3 DNA follows: TGCGCCAGCAGCCAAGATACGAACTTACAGGTCCCGAACACCGGGGAGCTGTTTTTT.